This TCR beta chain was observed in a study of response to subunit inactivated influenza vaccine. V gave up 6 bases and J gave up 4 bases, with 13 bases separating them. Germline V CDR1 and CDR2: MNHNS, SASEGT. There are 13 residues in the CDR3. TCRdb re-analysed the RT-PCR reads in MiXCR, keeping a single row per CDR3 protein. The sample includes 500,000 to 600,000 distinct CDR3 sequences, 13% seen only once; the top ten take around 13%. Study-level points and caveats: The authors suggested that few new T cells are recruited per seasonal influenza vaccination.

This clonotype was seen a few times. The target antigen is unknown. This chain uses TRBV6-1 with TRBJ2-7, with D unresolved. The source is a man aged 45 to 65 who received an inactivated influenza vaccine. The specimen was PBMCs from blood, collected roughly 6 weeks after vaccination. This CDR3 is CASRGLGHYEQYF. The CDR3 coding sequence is TGTGCCAGCAGGGGTCTGGGTCATTACGAGCAGTACTTC.